The clone carrying this T cell receptor beta chain was observed a handful of times. These data come from a study of blood T cells in healthy people across ages. PCR was performed a second time for 7 to 11 cycles using a sample-barcoded 5' primer and a J-beta primer mix. TCRdb re-analysed the 5' RACE reads in MiXCR, keeping a single row per CDR3 protein. The table lists some 710,000 distinct CDR3 sequences, less than 60% of them singletons. The germline CDR1 and CDR2 sequences are MNHEY and SVGEGT. V lost 6 bases to trimming and J lost 5 bases; unmatched junction nucleotides: 13. This CDR3 has 17 amino acids.

Sample: blood. The origin of this receptor is a man aged 80 or over in good health. This chain connects TRBV6-2 or TRBV6-3 to TRBJ2-1; 10 nucleotides match TRBD2. CDR3 sequence: CASSDITSGKWDNEQFF. DNA of the CDR3: TGTGCCAGCAGCGATATTACTAGCGGGAAGTGGGACAATGAGCAGTTCTTC.